The clone carrying this T cell receptor beta chain was found once. Its cognate antigen is unknown. The germline V gene encodes CDR1 SNHLY and CDR2 FYNNEI. J gave up 0 bases and V 6 bases, and 9 bases lay outside the gene matches. The CDR3 runs to 18 residues. The sample originates from a study of lymphopenia after photon versus proton radiotherapy. Study outcomes and limitations: In patients who died, overall survival fell as post-nadir TCR diversity dropped more. Post-nadir diversity loss with photons came from oligoclonal expansion, particularly CD8+ Temra cells. Relative stability marked proton patients; photon patients lost diversity and naive cells.

Profiled with immunoSEQ multiplex PCR; TCRdb holds only in-frame clones, not every one. The sample records more than 25,000 clones, 87% being singletons. The TCR originated in a man aged 50 or older with gastric cancer. The sequencing here drew on peripheral blood, taken from a patient treated with photon-based radiotherapy. V gene TRBV2 combines with J gene TRBJ2-3, with 13 nucleotides matching TRBD2. The CDR3, as DNA: TGTGCCAGCAGAACCGGGACTAGCGGGGCCCCTAGCACAGATACGCAGTATTTT. Protein: CASRTGTSGAPSTDTQYF.